This T cell receptor beta chain was found in a study of Graves' ophthalmopathy and Graves' hyperthyroidism. CDR1 and CDR2 from the germline V gene are SGHVS and FQNEAQ. The CDR3 consists of 17 residues. V was pared by 5 bases and J by 0 bases, with 16 bases between. Regarding the study as a whole: Most thyroid clonotypes expanded beyond 0.001 frequency were also found in blood. Prediction of ophthalmopathy progression reached roughly 68% sensitivity and around 75% specificity.

Excluded were patients with other autoimmune diseases, uncontrolled infections, pregnancy or lactation. Clinical symptoms, serum thyroxine, TRAb, thyroid ultrasound and orbital computed tomography determined diagnosis. Worth noting for this clonotype: The antigen remains undetermined.

The authors amplified TCR beta CDR3 regions, and they did so from RNA transcripts for repertoire sequencing. Amplification began with first-round RT-PCR using HTBI primers, then second-round multiplex PCR was performed. TCRdb re-derived calls from the multiplex PCR reads in MiXCR, one entry per CDR3 protein. Here the sample spans around 1,200,000 distinct CDR3 sequences, about 40% being singletons. The specimen sequenced was peripheral blood or thyroid tissue (not recorded which). J is TRBJ2-2 and V is TRBV7-8; D unresolved. This sequence was found in an adult man with Graves' hyperthyroidism. CDR3 in amino acids: CASSRFDTPPNTGELFF. DNA for the CDR3: TGTGCCAGCAGCCGCTTTGACACCCCACCGAACACCGGGGAGCTGTTTTTT.